A selection of T cell receptor beta chains follows, all from one sample in a study of shared clonotypes between healthy human individuals. The repertoire was sequenced with immunoSEQ multiplex PCR; TCRdb's copy has only in-frame clones and lacks some. Among about 2 million clones, around 95% were seen once, and the ten largest hold 0.13%. Sequenced sample: naive CD4+ T cells sorted from blood. Receptors were obtained from a man younger than 35 in good health. The CDR3 runs from the conserved cysteine through the conserved F or W.

J | V | CDR3
TRBJ1-6 | TRBV19 | CASRDRENSPLHF
TRBJ2-7 | TRBV27 | CASSPSGGPYEQYF
TRBJ2-3 | TRBV7-7 | CASSLAGITDTQYF
TRBJ1-6 | TRBV9 | CASSVDGSSPLHF
TRBJ1-2 | TRBV9 | CASSVGGGQGTFYGYTF
TRBJ2-3 | TRBV14 | CASSHGPSGNGRTDTQYF
TRBJ2-7 | TRBV18 | CASSPTAGGPSEQYF
TRBJ1-4 | TRBV5-1 | CASSGLGQENEKLFF
TRBJ1-6 | TRBV27 | CASSLLETTSSPLHF
TRBJ1-6 | TRBV6-6 | CASSSSQSPLHF
TRBJ1-1 | TRBV28 | CGTKGGGLSEAFF
TRBJ2-3 | TRBV5-1 | CASSEVAGASLADTQYF
TRBJ2-7 | TRBV5-1 | CASSLQGSYEQYF
TRBJ2-7 | TRBV21-1 | CASSKVYEWFGTDPPNLKPYEQYF
TRBJ2-1 | TRBV7-8 | CASSLRAQYNEQFF
TRBJ2-2 | TRBV25-1 | CASTLTGLSGELFF
TRBJ1-1 | TRBV6-5 | CASRPGRVNTEAFF
TRBJ2-3 | TRBV6-5 | CASSYSTGSTDTQYF
TRBJ2-7 | TRBV29-1 | CSVESGTSYEQYF
TRBJ1-6 | TRBV7-9 | CASSLARWTGGAGSPLHF
TRBJ2-1 | TRBV7-2 | CASSPESLGNEQFF
TRBJ1-6 | TRBV6-1 | CASSEAGAWTLHF
TRBJ1-1 | TRBV28 | CASSEGGLGDTEAFF